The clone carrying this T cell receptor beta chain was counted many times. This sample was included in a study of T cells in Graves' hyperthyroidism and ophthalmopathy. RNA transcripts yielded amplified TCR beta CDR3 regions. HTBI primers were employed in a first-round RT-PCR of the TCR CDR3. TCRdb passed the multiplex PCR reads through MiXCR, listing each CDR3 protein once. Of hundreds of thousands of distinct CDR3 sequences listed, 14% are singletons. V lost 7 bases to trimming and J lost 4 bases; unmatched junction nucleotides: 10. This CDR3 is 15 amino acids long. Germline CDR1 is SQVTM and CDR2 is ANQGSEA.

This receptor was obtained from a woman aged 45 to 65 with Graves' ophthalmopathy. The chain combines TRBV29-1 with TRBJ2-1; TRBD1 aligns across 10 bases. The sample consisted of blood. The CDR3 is CSGEQRDRGYNEQFF. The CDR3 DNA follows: TGCAGCGGAGAACAGCGGGACAGGGGATACAATGAGCAGTTCTTC.